This T cell receptor beta chain was profiled in a study of Graves' ophthalmopathy and Graves' hyperthyroidism. This clonotype occurred many times. The trim removed 3 bases at V and 1 base at J, leaving 8 bases unmatched. This CDR3 is 16 amino acids long. Per the germline V gene, CDR1 is MNHNS and CDR2 is SASEGT. Transcripts of RNA were the source for amplifying TCR beta CDR3 regions. RT-PCR with HTBI primers came first, then second-round multiplex PCR. TCRdb re-called the multiplex PCR reads through MiXCR, storing one row per CDR3 protein. The repertoire holds under 350,000 distinct CDR3 sequences, with roughly 17% as singletons. Establishment of the diagnosis relied upon clinical symptoms, serum thyroxine, TRAb, thyroid ultrasound and orbital computed tomography.

The source is an adult man with Graves' ophthalmopathy. The chain has TRBV6-1 and TRBJ2-7; 8 bases align to TRBD2. Sequencing used peripheral blood. In DNA form, the CDR3 reads TGTGCCAGCAGTGATAAGGAGCGGGGGTTGTCCTACGAGCAGTACTTC. As protein: CASSDKERGLSYEQYF.